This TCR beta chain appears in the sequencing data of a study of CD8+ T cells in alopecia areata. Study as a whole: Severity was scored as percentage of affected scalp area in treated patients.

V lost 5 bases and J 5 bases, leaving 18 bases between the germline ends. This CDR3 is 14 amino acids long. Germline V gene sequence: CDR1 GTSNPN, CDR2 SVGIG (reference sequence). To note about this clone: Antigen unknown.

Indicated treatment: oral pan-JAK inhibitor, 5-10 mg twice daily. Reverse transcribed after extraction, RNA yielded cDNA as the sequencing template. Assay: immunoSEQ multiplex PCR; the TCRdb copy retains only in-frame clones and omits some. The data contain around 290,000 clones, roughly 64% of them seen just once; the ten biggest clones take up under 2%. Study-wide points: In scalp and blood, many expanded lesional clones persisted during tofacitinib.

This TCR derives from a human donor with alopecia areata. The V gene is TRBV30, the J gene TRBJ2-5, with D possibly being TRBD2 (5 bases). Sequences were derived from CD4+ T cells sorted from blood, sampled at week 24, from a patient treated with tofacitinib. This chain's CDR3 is CAWAVGSTGETQYF. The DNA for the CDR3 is TGTGCCTGGGCGGTGGGAAGTACGGGGGAGACCCAGTACTTC.